The clone carrying this T cell receptor (beta chain) was recorded a few times. The data stem from a study of early T cells in non-severe SARS-CoV-2 infection. This CDR3 region has 10 residues. Looked up from germline, CDR1 is SQVTM and CDR2 is ANQGSEA. Trimming removed 4 bases from V and 7 bases from J, with 7 bases in between. The library protocol tagged individual cDNA molecules with unique molecular identifiers. TCRdb called the 5' RACE reads again in MiXCR, with one record for every CDR3 protein. The sample has around 44,000 distinct CDR3 sequences; around 10% are singletons. The TCR originated in an adult who was a healthcare worker with PCR-confirmed SARS-CoV-2 infection or an uninfected control (not recorded which). The chain employs TRBV29-1 and TRBJ1-1; no clear D. The sequencing sample was made of whole blood. Here the CDR3 DNA reads TGCAGCGTTGGGGGAGGTGAAGCTTTCTTT. Its protein is CSVGGGEAFF.